The 31 T cell receptor beta chains in this list originate from one sample, sequenced in a study of T cells in Graves' hyperthyroidism and ophthalmopathy. Amplification yielded TCR beta CDR3 regions, with RNA transcripts as the source. Using the HTBI primer set, a first-round RT-PCR was run on the TCR CDR3. TCRdb used MiXCR to reprocess the multiplex PCR reads, holding one entry per CDR3 protein. In the table there are about 600,000 distinct CDR3 sequences, around 14% of which are singletons. The sequenced sample consisted of blood. These TCRs come from a woman between 18 and 29 years old with Graves' ophthalmopathy.

In its sample, this clonotype was seen many times. This chain links TRBV12-3 or TRBV12-4 with TRBJ2-7; TRBD1 agrees at 11 bases. CDR3 length: 15 amino acids. J gave up 3 bases and V 5 bases, and 6 bases lay outside the gene matches. The CDR3 spells CASSPGGTGGYEQYF. CDR3 DNA sequence: TGTGCCAGCAGTCCCGGAGGGACAGGGGGCTACGAGCAGTACTTC.

The sample holds many counts of this clonotype. V gene TRBV6-2 or TRBV6-3 combines with J gene TRBJ2-1; 11 nucleotides match TRBD1. The germline V gene has CDR1 MNHEY and CDR2 SVGEGT. V dropped 8 bases and J dropped 7; count of bases not matched to a gene: 7. The CDR3 runs 14 residues. The DNA of the CDR3 is TGTGCCAGCCTTCCCGGGACAGGGGGAAATGAGCAGTTCTTC. Amino acids: CASLPGTGGNEQFF.

This clonotype has at least ten counts. This rearrangement joins TRBV19 to TRBJ1-1; perhaps TRBD1 as D (5 bases). Trimming removed 7 bases at V and 2 bases at J, with 17 bases between. Germline V gives CDR1 LNHDA, CDR2 SQIVND (reference sequence). The CDR3 consists of 15 residues. The CDR3 sequence: CASTDEGQGNTEAFF. The CDR3 nucleotides read TGTGCCAGTACCGATGAGGGGCAGGGTAACACTGAAGCTTTCTTT.

This clonotype was observed many times. DNA for the CDR3: TGTGCCAGCAGCTTATCCGCTGGGGGGGAGCAGTTCTTC. This gives the protein CASSLSAGGEQFF. J is TRBJ2-1 and V is TRBV7-2; D perhaps matches TRBD2 (6 bases). The CDR3 totals 13 residues. Germline CDR1 SGHTA, CDR2 FQGNSA. V was shortened by 2 bases and J by 10 bases, with 12 bases between the two germline ends.

The rearrangement uses TRBV12-3 or TRBV12-4 and TRBJ2-6; 9 nucleotides line up with TRBD2. The CDR3 extends over 20 amino acids. V shed 3 bases, J shed 0 bases, and the junction held 12 bases outside the gene matches. In DNA, the CDR3 is TGTGCCAGCAGTTTGTTAAGGCGGGGGGGGCGTCCCTCTGGGGCCAACGTCCTGACTTTC. Translated, it gives CASSLLRRGGRPSGANVLTF.

The rearrangement joins TRBV27 to TRBJ1-3, with D unresolved. This CDR3 region has 15 residues. Germline loops: CDR1 MNHEY, CDR2 SMNVEV (reference sequence). The ends were cut back, 4 bases at V and 1 base at J, with 11 bases in the middle. The CDR3 loop is CASSSRSESGNTIYF. Written as DNA, the CDR3 is TGTGCCAGCAGTTCCCGTAGTGAGTCTGGAAACACCATATATTTT.

The chain is built from TRBV27 and TRBJ2-1, with 10 bases that match TRBD2. This CDR3 region has 17 residues. V dropped 7 bases and J dropped 2; count of bases not matched to a gene: 11. Germline values: CDR1 MNHEY, CDR2 SMNVEV (reference sequence). This chain's CDR3 is CASNGGTSGTPYNEQFF. CDR3 coding DNA: TGTGCCAGCAATGGGGGAACTAGCGGGACGCCCTACAATGAGCAGTTCTTC.

The chain joins TRBV29-1 to TRBJ2-2; 9 nucleotides align to TRBD1. Germline CDR1 is SQVTM and CDR2 is ANQGSEA. The CDR3 runs 13 residues. V lost 4 bases and J lost 4; bases outside the gene matches: 1. The CDR3, as DNA: TGCAGCGTTGGACAGGGGGTCACCGGGGAGCTGTTTTTT. Its translation is CSVGQGVTGELFF.

Of note for this clonotype: With a much larger clone just one base away, this may be a read error. This rearrangement joins TRBV28 to TRBJ1-1, with TRBD1 matching over 8 bases. This CDR3 contains 12 residues. Germline CDR1 reads MDHEN; CDR2 reads SYDVKM. V lost 6 bases and J lost 7; bases outside the gene matches: 4. The CDR3 region has the DNA TGTGCCAGCAGAGGGACAGGTATTGAAGCTTTCTTT. Protein sequence: CASRGTGIEAFF.

The chain recombines TRBV4-2 with TRBJ2-1; 8 bases map to TRBD1. The CDR3 extends over 15 amino acids. Per the germline V gene, CDR1 is LGHNA and CDR2 is YNFKEQ. V gave up 1 base and J gave up 4 bases; unmatched junction bases: 3. CDR3 DNA: TGTGCCAGCAGCCAAGGGACAGGGTGGTACAATGAGCAGTTCTTC. Translation gives CASSQGTGWYNEQFF.

This clonotype has ten or more counts. The genes are TRBV5-8 and TRBJ1-2; D is unclear. The CDR3 loop spans 15 amino acids. In germline, CDR1 is SGHTS, CDR2 YDEGEE. V dropped 4 bases and J dropped 3 bases, with 16 bases sitting between them. In DNA, the CDR3 is TGTGCCAGCAGCGCAGAATGGGGTCTAGACTATGGCTACACCTTC. Translated, it gives CASSAEWGLDYGYTF. Filled out from reference TRBV5-8 and TRBJ1-2, the complete variable domain reads EAGVTQSPTHLIKTRGQQATLRCSPISGHTSVYWYQQALGLGLQFLLWYDEGEERNRGNFPPRFSGRQFPNYSSELNVNALELEDSALYLCASSAEWGLDYGYTFGSGTRLTVV.

This clonotype was seen only a few times. The rearrangement links TRBV24-1 to TRBJ1-5; weak D call: TRBD1 (5 bases). V was shortened by 5 bases and J by 7 bases, with 14 bases between the two germline ends. Germline V lookup: CDR1 KGHDR, CDR2 SFDVKD. The CDR3 has 14 amino acids. The CDR3 DNA follows: TGTGCCACCAGTGTTGGGGGAAACAGGCAGCCCCAGCATTTT. It translates to CATSVGGNRQPQHF.

This clonotype appeared many times. The V and J genes are TRBV12-3 or TRBV12-4 and TRBJ2-7; TRBD1 matches 11 bases. V shed 3 bases, J shed 6 bases, and the junction held 4 bases outside the gene matches. The CDR3 spans 14 residues. CDR3 region: CASSFGTGGSEQYF. CDR3 in DNA: TGTGCCAGCAGTTTTGGGACAGGGGGAAGCGAGCAGTACTTC.

The rearrangement links TRBV7-9 to TRBJ2-6; D is ambiguous. The CDR3 consists of 14 residues. V was pared by 4 bases and J by 4 bases, with 8 bases between. Germline V gene data show CDR1 as SEHNR and CDR2 as FQNEAQ (reference sequence). CDR3 sequence reads: CASSSPGGANVLTF. The CDR3 DNA follows: TGTGCCAGCAGCTCGCCCGGAGGGGCCAACGTCCTGACTTTC.

This clonotype occurred many times. The chain links TRBV3-1 to TRBJ2-3; D call uncertain. This CDR3 region has 14 residues. Germline V gene lookup returns CDR1 LGHDT and CDR2 YNNKEL (reference sequence). The V and J ends lost 1 base and 2 bases respectively, with 7 bases between them. CDR3 DNA sequence: TGTGCCAGCAGCCAAGGCGCGAACACAGATACGCAGTATTTT. It codes for CASSQGANTDTQYF.

The chain recombines TRBV9 with TRBJ1-5; D gene unclear. V shed 3 bases and J shed 5 bases, with 12 bases lying between them. Germline CDR1 reads SGDLS; CDR2 reads YYNGEE. This CDR3 contains 14 residues. The CDR3 nucleotides are TGTGCCAGCAGCGGCGGAGAGGGCCATCAGCCCCAGCATTTT. Encoded protein: CASSGGEGHQPQHF.

This clonotype has a count of ten or more. The chain is built from TRBV3-1 and TRBJ1-2; tentative D call: TRBD1 (6 bases). V lost 5 bases, J lost 4 bases, and 11 bases lay in between. CDR3 size: 13 residues. Per the germline V gene, CDR1 is LGHDT and CDR2 is YNNKEL (reference sequence). CDR3 amino acids: CASSAGQLYGYTF. CDR3 DNA: TGTGCCAGCAGCGCAGGACAGCTCTATGGCTACACCTTC.

This clonotype has just one count. The rearrangement links TRBV28 to TRBJ2-5; D gene ambiguous. The CDR3 spans 14 residues. Between the trimmed V and J ends, which lost 3 bases and 0 bases, there was a span of 8 bases. CDR1 is MDHEN, CDR2 SYDVKM, per germline. The CDR3 spells CASSFFRYQETQYF. CDR3 nucleotide sequence: TGTGCCAGCAGTTTTTTCAGGTACCAAGAGACCCAGTACTTC. The complete variable domain, with remaining parts taken from reference TRBV28 and TRBJ2-5, reads DVKVTQSSRYLVKRTGEKVFLECVQDMDHENMFWYRQDPGLGLRLIYFSYDVKMKEKGDIPEGYSVSREKKERFSLILESASTNQTSMYLCASSFFRYQETQYFGPGTRLLVL.

There are a few counts of this clonotype. The genes are TRBV27 and TRBJ2-2, with TRBD2 matching over 11 bases. V gave up 6 bases and J gave up 7 bases; unmatched junction bases: 4. This CDR3 region has 14 residues. Per the germline V gene, CDR1 is MNHEY and CDR2 is SMNVEV (reference sequence). CDR3 loop: CASSNLAGGGELFF. CDR3 nucleotides: TGTGCCAGCAGCAATCTAGCGGGAGGCGGGGAGCTGTTTTTT.

The rearrangement joins TRBV5-5 to TRBJ1-4; D not certain. The ends were cut back, 0 bases at V and 11 bases at J, with 5 bases in the middle. The CDR3 is 11 residues long. Germline V CDR1 and CDR2: SGHKS, YYEKEE (reference sequence). CDR3 in amino acids: CASSLGPKLFF. CDR3 sequence (DNA): TGTGCCAGCAGCTTGGGACCTAAACTGTTTTTT.

This clonotype occurred many times. The rearrangement uses TRBV28 and TRBJ1-2, with a possible D match to TRBD1 (6 bases). Trimming took off 1 base at V and 4 bases at J, with 10 bases between the two ends. Germline V lookup: CDR1 MDHEN, CDR2 SYDVKM. The CDR3 sequence is 14 residues long. This CDR3 reads CASSLYRDAYGYTF. CDR3 DNA: TGTGCCAGCAGTTTATACAGGGATGCCTATGGCTACACCTTC.

This clonotype has only a few counts. V usage is TRBV5-6 and J usage is TRBJ2-3, with D unclear. V lost 4 bases and J 4 bases, leaving 13 bases between the germline ends. Germline CDR1 SGHDT, CDR2 YYEEEE. The CDR3 has 14 residues. In nucleotides, the CDR3 is TGTGCCAGCAGCCCGAATGAGATTCCAGATACGCAGTATTTT. This codes for CASSPNEIPDTQYF.

The chain uses TRBV4-1 and TRBJ1-5, with D perhaps matching TRBD1 (6 bases). The CDR3 covers 14 residues. CDR1 is MGHRA, CDR2 YSYEKL, per germline. Trimming removed 1 base at V and 7 bases at J, with 11 bases between. CDR3 amino acids: CASSQVQGRQPQHF. In DNA form, the CDR3 reads TGCGCCAGCAGCCAAGTACAGGGTCGGCAGCCCCAGCATTTT.

About this clonotype: With a much larger clone just one base away, this may be a read error. This sequence joins TRBV10-3 and TRBJ2-7; no firm D call. The CDR3 has 14 residues. Germline V gives CDR1 ENHRY, CDR2 SYGVKD. V was shortened by 4 bases and J by 0 bases, with 10 bases between the two germline ends. CDR3 nucleotides: TGTGCCATCAGTGGACAATCTACCTCCTACGAGCAGTACTTC. Its translation: CAISGQSTSYEQYF.

This clonotype has ten or more counts. The V gene is TRBV24-1, the J gene TRBJ2-5, with TRBD1 matching 7 bases. Germline values: CDR1 KGHDR, CDR2 SFDVKD. V shed 6 bases and J 5 bases; nucleotides not matched to a gene: 8. CDR3 size: 14 residues. The CDR3 is CATSSTGREETQYF. In nucleotides, the CDR3 is TGTGCCACCAGTTCGACAGGGCGAGAGGAGACCCAGTACTTC.

Turning to this clonotype: One base away lies a much larger clone, so this may be a sequencing read error. The chain joins TRBV5-1 to TRBJ1-3; D gene ambiguous. V lost 0 bases, J lost 5 bases, and 12 bases lay in between. This CDR3 is built from 15 residues. CDR1 is SGHRS, CDR2 YFSETQ, per germline. CDR3 in amino acids: CASSLGSANRNTIYF. In nucleotides, the CDR3 is TGCGCCAGCAGCTTGGGCTCCGCCAATAGAAACACCATATATTTT.

The sample holds many counts of this clonotype. The chain recombines TRBV28 with TRBJ2-4; no firm D call. CDR1 MDHEN and CDR2 SYDVKM come from the germline V gene. This CDR3 region has 16 residues. V shed 5 bases and J shed 0 bases, with 14 bases lying between them. The CDR3, as DNA: TGTGCCAGCAGTCCCTCGTCCGTTGTAGCCAAAAACATTCAGTACTTC. The encoded protein is CASSPSSVVAKNIQYF.

There are many counts of this clonotype. This chain's CDR3 is CASSFLGQPQHF. Here the CDR3 DNA reads TGTGCCAGCAGTTTTTTAGGACAGCCCCAGCATTTT. The V and J genes are TRBV27 and TRBJ1-5; D is unclear. Per germline, CDR1 MNHEY and CDR2 SMNVEV (reference sequence). The CDR3 runs to 12 residues. Trimming pared 3 bases from V and 7 bases from J, leaving 7 bases between.

Many counts were recorded for this clonotype. The rearrangement uses TRBV2 and TRBJ2-1; 7 positions agree with TRBD1. Germline values: CDR1 SNHLY, CDR2 FYNNEI. Germline trimming cut 9 bases from V and 2 bases from J; bases unmatched to any gene: 4. CDR3 size: 13 residues. The CDR3 sequence: CARGDSTYNEQFF. The CDR3 DNA reads TGTGCCAGGGGGGACAGTACCTACAATGAGCAGTTCTTC.

The chain is built from TRBV6-1 and TRBJ2-1; 11 bases match TRBD2. The DNA end is a closer match to TRBJ2-7, so the J assignment may be wrong. The germline CDR1 and CDR2 sequences are MNHNS and SASEGT. This CDR3 region has 16 residues. CDR3 in amino acids: CASSLRLAGLYNEQYF. CDR3 coding DNA: TGTGCCAGCAGTCTAAGACTAGCGGGGCTCTACAATGAGCAGTACTTC.

There are many counts of this clonotype. The chain has TRBV11-2 and TRBJ1-1; weak D call: TRBD1 (5 bases). Germline CDR1 is SGHAT and CDR2 is FQNNGV. This CDR3 region has 15 residues. Trimming took off 5 bases at V and 0 bases at J, with 13 bases between the two ends. The CDR3 nucleotides read TGTGCCAGCAGCCGGACCGGGGACTTGAACACTGAAGCTTTCTTT. Its translation: CASSRTGDLNTEAFF.